This is a list of T cell receptor beta chains from one sample in a study of blood T cell repertoires in COVID-19. Assay: immunoSEQ multiplex PCR; the TCRdb copy retains only in-frame clones and omits some. The table shows about 220,000 clones, with roughly 88% occurring only once. Sequencing input: peripheral blood. These receptors were collected from a man in his forties or fifties with active or convalescent COVID-19. Both conserved end residues are part of each CDR3.

>TRBJ2-7|TRBV19
CASSMRGGQGDYEQYF
>TRBJ1-1|TRBV11-2
CASSRSRGNTEAFF
>TRBJ2-1|TRBV7-2
CASSLVGTSGGWQFF
>TRBJ1-2|TRBV29-1
CSVDVGQGLYGYTF
>TRBJ1-1|TRBV7-2
CASSPDRGWGEAFF
>TRBJ2-5|TRBV7-6
CASSLLQPIGTAQETQYF
>TRBJ2-5|TRBV3-1/TRBV3-2
CASSQDGPGEGETQYF
>TRBJ2-3|TRBV9
CASSVRSRADTQYF
>TRBJ1-3|TRBV5-6
CASSFRSSSGNTIYF
>TRBJ1-1|TRBV2
CASSGEGRTEAFF
>TRBJ1-5|TRBV30
CAWRNWRGSNQPQHF
>TRBJ2-6|TRBV9
CASSVSQGLSSGANVLTF
>TRBJ1-1|TRBV6-6
CASSIQGGTEAFF
>TRBJ2-1|TRBV15
CATSTSPGAGGSQYNEQFF
>TRBJ2-3|TRBV7-9
CASSLGLPDTQYF
>TRBJ2-3|TRBV13
CASSSSSRGGFITDTQYF
>TRBJ1-5|TRBV15
CATSRRDRASNQPQHF
>TRBJ2-6|TRBV24-1
CATSDSWGGANVLTF
>TRBJ1-1|TRBV21-1
CASKQYTGFNTEAFF
>TRBJ2-7|TRBV27
CASSLSGQGAYEQYF
>TRBJ1-5|TRBV28
CASSRGLSNQPQHF
>TRBJ2-1|TRBV27
CASSSPTSGGVSNEQFF
>TRBJ2-7|TRBV7-9
CASSLAVAASEQYF
>TRBJ2-2|TRBV9
CASSVVSNTGELFF
>TRBJ2-2|TRBV6-5
CASSYSKGEGTGELFF
>TRBJ1-1|TRBV7-2
CASSFTGYTEAFF
>TRBJ2-2|TRBV9
CASTDEGLADTGELFF
>TRBJ2-5|TRBV3-1/TRBV3-2
CASSHVPGLAGGPSIRETQYF
>TRBJ2-1|TRBV5-1
CASSLAGSSYNEQFF
>TRBJ2-1|TRBV7-8
CASSPRDASYNEQFF
>TRBJ2-7|TRBV7-9
CASSYRGRIEQYF
>TRBJ2-2|TRBV5-1
CASSLTVRGEDTGELFF
>TRBJ2-5|TRBV7-2
CASSLESTSGETQYF
>TRBJ1-1|TRBV5-4
CASSPTHRQSTEAFF
>TRBJ2-7|TRBV19
CASSDPGTSGSEQYF
>TRBJ1-6|TRBV6-5
CASRRQGADSPLHF
>TRBJ2-3|TRBV19
CASSIQVVARDTQYF
>TRBJ1-3|TRBV6-1
CASSEAGYGNTIYF
>TRBJ1-2|TRBV7-2
CASSLVLKSANYGYTF
>TRBJ2-5|TRBV28
CASSLTQGLGEETQYF
>TRBJ1-1|TRBV29-1
CSVKSQGYFEAFF
>TRBJ1-1|TRBV27
CASSLLSGREETEAFF
>TRBJ1-6|TRBV27
CASSFDNGASPLHF
>TRBJ2-1|TRBV11-3
CASSPKRRGEQFF
>TRBJ1-6|TRBV10-3
CAISDTDRGNSPLHF
>TRBJ1-1|TRBV21-1
CASSSYRGRVTEAFF
>TRBJ1-2|TRBV18
CASSSEGGYTF
>TRBJ1-4|TRBV4-1
CASSQPYRGDDEKLFF
>TRBJ1-2|TRBV18
CASSPARLSGGYTF
>TRBJ2-2|TRBV27
CASYPGTGELFF
>TRBJ2-5|TRBV7-2
CASSYVDYPVQETQYF
>TRBJ2-1|TRBV5-1
CASRRLAGEYNEQFF
>TRBJ2-7|TRBV9
CASSVDPGTGRYEQYF
>TRBJ1-6|TRBV5-1
CASSPQTGVNSPLHF
>TRBJ1-4|TRBV28
CASSFATGGSGKLFF
>TRBJ2-5|TRBV5-8
CASSLFGKGPGGETQYF